This record looks at one T cell receptor (beta chain) sequence and its context. The antigen it recognizes is unknown. Base qualities are not provided; no much larger clone lies one nucleotide away. The germline V gene provides CDR1 SNHLY and CDR2 FYNNEI. The CDR3, cysteine through phenylalanine, is 18 amino acids long. This entry keeps only the CDR3 DNA: 54 bases, framed from base 1. V lost 9 bases and J lost 4 bases, and the count of bases not matched to a germline gene is 20. The entry originates in a study of T cell changes during pregnancy in multiple sclerosis (dated by TCRdb to between 2019 and 2020). Notes on the research overall: In women with multiple sclerosis, the researchers looked at how the T cell repertoire shifted as pregnancy progressed.

Library preparation used the immunoSEQ multiplex PCR assay. The table comes from immuneACCESS by way of TCRdb, which keeps in-frame sequences with V and J called. Part of the clones is missing from these tables; in studies checked, under half for an unresolved V gene and the rest for unknown reasons. This sample is represented by approximately 63,000 clones; almost 95% of them were singletons. The ten largest clones add up to just under 2% of the sample. The V gene is TRBV2 and the J gene is TRBJ2-1; TRBD2 matches 8 bases in the middle. This sequence was found in a female donor in good health, enrolled as a control in a pregnancy study. The material sequenced was peripheral blood, taken in the third trimester of pregnancy. The CDR3 reads CARGGARGGREGYNEQFF. The nucleotide sequence reads TGTGCCAGGGGAGGCGCACGGGGGGGCCGGGAGGGTTACAATGAGCAGTTCTTC.